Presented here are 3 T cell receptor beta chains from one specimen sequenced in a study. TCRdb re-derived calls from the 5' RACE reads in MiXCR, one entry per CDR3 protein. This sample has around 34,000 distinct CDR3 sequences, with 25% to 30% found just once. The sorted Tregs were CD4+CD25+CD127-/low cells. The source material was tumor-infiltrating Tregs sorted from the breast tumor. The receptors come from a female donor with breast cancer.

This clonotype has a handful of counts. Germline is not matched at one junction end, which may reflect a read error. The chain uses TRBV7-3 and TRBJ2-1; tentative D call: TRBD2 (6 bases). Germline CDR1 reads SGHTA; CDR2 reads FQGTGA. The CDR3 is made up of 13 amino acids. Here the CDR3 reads CASSSGLRNEQSF. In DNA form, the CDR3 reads TGTGCCAGCAGCTCGGGACTGCGAAATGAGCAGTCCTTC.

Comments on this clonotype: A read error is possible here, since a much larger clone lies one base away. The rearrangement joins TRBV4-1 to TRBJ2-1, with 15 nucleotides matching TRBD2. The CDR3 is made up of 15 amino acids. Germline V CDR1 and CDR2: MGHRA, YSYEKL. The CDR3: CASSHGTSGRNGQFF. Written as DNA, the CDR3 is TGCGCCAGCAGCCACGGGACTAGCGGGAGGAATGGGCAGTTCTTC.

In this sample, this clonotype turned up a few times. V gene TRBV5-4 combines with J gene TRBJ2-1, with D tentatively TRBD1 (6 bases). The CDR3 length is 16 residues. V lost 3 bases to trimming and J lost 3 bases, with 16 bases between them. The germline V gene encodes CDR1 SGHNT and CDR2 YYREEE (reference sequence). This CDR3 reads CASSSGSDRLYNEQFF. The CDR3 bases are TGTGCCAGCAGCTCTGGATCCGACAGGCTCTACAATGAGCAGTTCTTC. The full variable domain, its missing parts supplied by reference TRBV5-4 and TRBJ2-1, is ETGVTQSPTHLIKTRGQQVTLRCSSQSGHNTVSWYQQALGQGPQFIFQYYREEENGRGNFPPRFSGLQFPNYSSELNVNALELDDSALYLCASSSGSDRLYNEQFFGPGTRLTVL.